Listed below are T cell receptor beta chains from one sample, sequenced in a study of blood T cells in healthy people across ages. TCRdb recomputed calls from the 5' RACE reads with MiXCR, one row per CDR3 protein. This sample has about a million distinct CDR3 sequences; roughly two fifths occur once, and the top ten carry 10% to 15%. Specimen: blood. The receptor set was obtained from a man between 18 and 35 years old in good health. CDR3s leave out the opening cysteine and the closing phenylalanine or tryptophan. Each record gives: V gene, CDR3 protein.

>TRBV5-6
ARFTPGLPIQY
>TRBV3-1
ASSHGPFANNSPLH
>TRBV5-4
ASSFDVGNYGYT
>TRBV30
AWSDDRHNEQF
>TRBV3-1
ASSKSWGNEQY
>TRBV6-2/TRBV6-3
ASTWGANEQF
>TRBV20-1
GVYNEQF
>TRBV4-1
ASSQDHPLNYGYT
>TRBV28
ASSLGRIAKNIQY
>TRBV6-2/TRBV6-3
ASSDARYNEQF
>TRBV4-2
ASSQLNTEAF
>TRBV6-1
ASSEQVQETQY
>TRBV6-2/TRBV6-3
AIRSGQGPYGYT
>TRBV27
ASSSSTGGNSPLH
>TRBV9
ASSVVPENTGELF
>TRBV27
ASSFASLNTEAF
>TRBV18
ASSPAMGLAAYEQY
>TRBV4-3
ASSQDAQGTFNEQF
>TRBV28
ASSFQGAITEAF
>TRBV12-5
ASGWARGTFTEAF
>TRBV4-1
ASSFSKDRGFNGYT
>TRBV6-5
ASSLTGRRDTQY
>TRBV6-6
ASSYLGQAYEQF
>TRBV20-1
SAIDGYNEQY
>TRBV3-1
ASSQDSVGYQPQH
>TRBV6-2/TRBV6-3
ASSYDLYQPQH
>TRBV20-1
SARGLGPRGVGTNEKLF
>TRBV5-8
ASTDPGRYQETQY
>TRBV7-2
ASSLMERGRF
>TRBV7-2
ASSFVRTPSQPQH
>TRBV24-1
ATTYGSYQPQH
>TRBV7-2
ASSFSRMGEKLF
>TRBV16
ASSQLFPGPRADGYT
>TRBV30
AWIQGAFYEQY
>TRBV12-3/TRBV12-4
ASSLQGPLGNQPQH
>TRBV4-3
ASSQDTGRNYGYT
>TRBV20-1
SAWPWDLLAYEQY
>TRBV28
ASSRTEDNYGYT
>TRBV20-1
SASFSRAVTEAF
>TRBV7-2
ASSFSQGNTIY
>TRBV27
ASSLIGQQNTEAF
>TRBV30
AWSAIRGTGRSNSAF
>TRBV5-1
ASSRGPDTGELF
>TRBV6-5
ASSYSQGLNSGYT
>TRBV11-2
ASSLGGQDQETQY